This T cell receptor beta chain was profiled in a study of post-analysis software for immune sequencing data (dated by TCRdb to the mid-2010s). General notes on the study: Relapsing-remitting, secondary progressive and progressive-relapsing multiple sclerosis were recorded as disease courses, and subtype annotation was lacking for some patients. A subset of samples was prepared in parallel using single-end sample barcoding, then pooled and co-amplified after Illumina adapter ligation. The patient repertoires were compared against around 11 previously published healthy control repertoires obtained from donors aged about 6 to 25 years. General conclusions and limits of the study: The control group was slightly older than the multiple sclerosis patient group. Direct clustering with F measure showed strong co-clustering of samples prepared in the same batch, prompting a batch-effect correction. Compared with controls, multiple sclerosis patients had significantly lower normalized Chao1 diversity, a finding suggesting substantial peripheral T-cell clonal expansion. Significantly higher frequencies in patients than in controls were found for roughly 5 TRBV segments, including TRBV5-6, TRBV5-1 and TRBV20-1.

A word on this clonotype: No antigen is known for it. Base qualities are not provided; no much larger clone lies one nucleotide away.

To demonstrate the VDJtools post-analysis software, the study profiled TCR beta repertoires from the peripheral blood of around 13 young patients with multiple sclerosis. The patients with multiple sclerosis were children and adolescents between about 6 and 17 years of age. Library method: PCR. Instrument used: Illumina HiSeq 2500. To reduce PCR and sequencing biases, unique molecular identifiers were incorporated into the TCR beta cDNA libraries. Some 500,000 cDNA molecules were obtained for every 1 to 10 million input T cells, so each molecule roughly corresponded to one T cell. The patient libraries were prepared and sequenced using the same protocol as the earlier healthy control dataset. Samples belonging to the same batch were prepared together, multiplexed and sequenced on a shared HiSeq lane. The authors' analysis ran thus. MIGEC handled the raw barcoded reads, throwing out single-read molecular identifier groups before consensus assembly and CDR3 extraction. Clonotype tables were post-analysed with VDJtools, normalizing diversity by down-sampling all datasets to the smallest sample size. Repertoire overlap clustering matched CDR3 amino acid but not nucleotide sequences to correct batch-related cross-sample contamination. Using fastp trimming at Q25 and MiXCR clonotype assembly, TCRdb reanalyzed the public sequencing data and kept in-frame beta chains. Under each unique CDR3 protein, matching rows form one entry showing the most common genes and DNA. The V and J calls were determined by TCRdb, not by the authors. The sample data list roughly 620,000 distinct CDR3 sequences, and around 40% of these were observed just once. The top ten constitute 1.7% of the sample.

From the cysteine through the phenylalanine, the CDR3 covers 16 amino acids. The only DNA kept is the CDR3, 48 bases in frame from the first base. The germline V and J ends show losses of 0 bases and 0 bases respectively, and no gene match explains 2 bases of the junction. CDR1 and CDR2 are read off the germline V gene as ENHRY and SYGVKD. Sequenced material: blood. The sequence joins TRBV10-3 to TRBJ2-5, with TRBD2 identical over 9 junction bases. This TCR derives from a girl aged 10 to 17 with multiple sclerosis. The CDR3 loop reads CAISESASGNQETQYF. The bases read TGTGCCATCAGTGAGTCAGCTAGCGGGAACCAAGAGACCCAGTACTTC.